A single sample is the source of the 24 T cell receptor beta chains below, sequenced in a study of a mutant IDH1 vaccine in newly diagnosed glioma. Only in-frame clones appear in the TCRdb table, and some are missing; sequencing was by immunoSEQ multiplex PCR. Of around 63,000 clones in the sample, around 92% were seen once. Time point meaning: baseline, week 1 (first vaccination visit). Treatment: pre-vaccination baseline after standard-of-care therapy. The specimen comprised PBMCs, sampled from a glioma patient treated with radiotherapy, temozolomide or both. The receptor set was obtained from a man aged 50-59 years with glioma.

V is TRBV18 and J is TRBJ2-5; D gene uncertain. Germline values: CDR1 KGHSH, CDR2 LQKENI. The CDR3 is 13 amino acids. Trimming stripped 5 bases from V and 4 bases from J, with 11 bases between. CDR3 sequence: CASSTLRRETQYF. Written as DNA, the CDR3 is TGTGCCAGCTCAACGCTTAGACGAGAGACCCAGTACTTC.

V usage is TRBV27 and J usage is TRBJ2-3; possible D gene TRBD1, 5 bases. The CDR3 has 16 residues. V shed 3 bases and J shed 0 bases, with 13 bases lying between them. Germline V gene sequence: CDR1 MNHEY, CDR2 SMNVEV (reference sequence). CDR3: CASSFGGAPSTDTQYF. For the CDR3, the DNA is TGTGCCAGCAGTTTTGGTGGGGCCCCTAGCACAGATACGCAGTATTTT.

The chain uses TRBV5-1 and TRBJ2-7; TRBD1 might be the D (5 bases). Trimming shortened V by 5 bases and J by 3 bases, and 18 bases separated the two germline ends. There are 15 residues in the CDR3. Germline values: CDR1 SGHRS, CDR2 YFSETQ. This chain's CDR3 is CASRTGVSTNYEQYF. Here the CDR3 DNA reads TGCGCCAGCAGAACAGGAGTCTCTACTAACTACGAGCAGTACTTC.

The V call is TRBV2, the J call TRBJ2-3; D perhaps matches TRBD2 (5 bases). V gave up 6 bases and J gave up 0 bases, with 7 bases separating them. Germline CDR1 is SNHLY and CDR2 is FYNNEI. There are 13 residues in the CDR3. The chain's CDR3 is CASRRTSTDTQYF. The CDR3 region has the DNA TGTGCCAGCAGGCGGACTAGCACAGATACGCAGTATTTT.

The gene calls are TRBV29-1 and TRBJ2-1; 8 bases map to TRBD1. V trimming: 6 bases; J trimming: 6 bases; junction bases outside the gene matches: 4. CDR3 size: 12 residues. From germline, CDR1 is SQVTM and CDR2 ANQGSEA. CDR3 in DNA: TGCAGCGTAGGACAGGGTGGCAATGAGCAGTTCTTC. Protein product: CSVGQGGNEQFF.

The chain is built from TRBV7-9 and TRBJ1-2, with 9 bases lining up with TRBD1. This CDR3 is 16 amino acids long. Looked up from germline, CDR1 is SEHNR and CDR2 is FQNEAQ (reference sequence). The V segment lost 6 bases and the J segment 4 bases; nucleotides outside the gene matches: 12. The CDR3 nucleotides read TGTGCCAGCAGGGGCGCGAACAGGGGGCGTAGCTATGGCTACACCTTC. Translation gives CASRGANRGRSYGYTF.

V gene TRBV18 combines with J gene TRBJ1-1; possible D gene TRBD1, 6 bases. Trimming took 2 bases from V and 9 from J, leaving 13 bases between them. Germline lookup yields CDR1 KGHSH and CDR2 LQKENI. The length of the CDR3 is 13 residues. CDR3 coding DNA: TGTGCCAGCTCACCATCGGACAGCCGGAAAGCTTTCTTT. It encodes CASSPSDSRKAFF.

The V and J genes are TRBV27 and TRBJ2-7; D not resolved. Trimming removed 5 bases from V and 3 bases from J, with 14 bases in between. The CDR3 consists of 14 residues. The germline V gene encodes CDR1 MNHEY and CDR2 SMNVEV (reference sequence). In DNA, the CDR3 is TGTGCCAGCAGTCCAGTCGAGCTCCACTACGAGCAGTACTTC. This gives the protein CASSPVELHYEQYF.

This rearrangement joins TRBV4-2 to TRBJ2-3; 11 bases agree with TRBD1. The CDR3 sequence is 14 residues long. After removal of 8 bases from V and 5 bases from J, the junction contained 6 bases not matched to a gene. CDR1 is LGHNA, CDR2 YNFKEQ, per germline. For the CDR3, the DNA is TGTGCCAGCCGAGGACAGGGGGCGAAAGATACGCAGTATTTT. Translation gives CASRGQGAKDTQYF.

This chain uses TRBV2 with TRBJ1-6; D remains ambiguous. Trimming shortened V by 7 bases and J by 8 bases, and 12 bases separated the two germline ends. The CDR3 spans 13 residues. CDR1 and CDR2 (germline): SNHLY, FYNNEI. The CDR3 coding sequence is TGTGCCAGCATCCGCCTGGAAGATTCACCCCTCCACTTT. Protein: CASIRLEDSPLHF.

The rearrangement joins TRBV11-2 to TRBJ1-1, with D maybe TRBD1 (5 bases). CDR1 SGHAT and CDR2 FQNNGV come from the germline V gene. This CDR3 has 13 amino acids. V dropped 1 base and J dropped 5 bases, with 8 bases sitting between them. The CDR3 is CASSLGRTTEAFF. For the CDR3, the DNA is TGTGCCAGCAGCTTAGGCAGGACAACTGAAGCTTTCTTT. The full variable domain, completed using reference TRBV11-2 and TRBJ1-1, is EAGVAQSPRYKIIEKRQSVAFWCNPISGHATLYWYQQILGQGPKLLIQFQNNGVVDDSQLPKDRFSAERLKGVDSTLKIQPAKLEDSAVYLCASSLGRTTEAFFGQGTRLTVV.

In nucleotides, the CDR3 is TGCGCCAGCAGCTGGGGACAGGACCCGCTCCTCACCGGGGAGCTGTTTTTT. Its translation is CASSWGQDPLLTGELFF. The J gene is TRBJ2-2, the V gene TRBV5-1; 8 bases agree with TRBD1. V was clipped by 3 bases and J by 4 bases; unmatched bases: 11. Germline V gene sequence: CDR1 SGHRS, CDR2 YFSETQ. The CDR3 runs 17 residues.

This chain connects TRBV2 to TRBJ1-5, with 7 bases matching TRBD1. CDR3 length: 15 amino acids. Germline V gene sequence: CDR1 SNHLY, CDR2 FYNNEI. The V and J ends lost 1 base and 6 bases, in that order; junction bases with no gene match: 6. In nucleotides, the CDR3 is TGTGCCAGCAGTGAAGATGCCACAGGGGCTCAGCCCCAGCATTTT. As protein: CASSEDATGAQPQHF.

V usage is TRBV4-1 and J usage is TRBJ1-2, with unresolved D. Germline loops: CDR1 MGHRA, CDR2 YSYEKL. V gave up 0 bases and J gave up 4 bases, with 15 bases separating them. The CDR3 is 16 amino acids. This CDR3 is CASSQDFSVTFYGYTF. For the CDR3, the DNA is TGCGCCAGCAGCCAAGATTTCTCGGTTACGTTCTATGGCTACACCTTC.

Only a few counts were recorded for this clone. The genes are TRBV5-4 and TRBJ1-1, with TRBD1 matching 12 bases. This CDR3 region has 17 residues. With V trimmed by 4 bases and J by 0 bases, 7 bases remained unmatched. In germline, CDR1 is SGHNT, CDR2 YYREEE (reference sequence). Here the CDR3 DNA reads TGTGCCAGCAGCCTGGGACAGGGGGCCGGGATGAACACTGAAGCTTTCTTT. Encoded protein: CASSLGQGAGMNTEAFF.

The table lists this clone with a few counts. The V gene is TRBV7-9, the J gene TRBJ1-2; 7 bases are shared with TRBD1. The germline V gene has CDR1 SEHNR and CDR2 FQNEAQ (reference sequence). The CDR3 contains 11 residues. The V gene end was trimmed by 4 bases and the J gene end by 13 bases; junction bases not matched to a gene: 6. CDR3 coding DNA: TGTGCCAGCAGCTCGGACAGGCTTCCCACCTTC. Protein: CASSSDRLPTF.

CDR3: CASNRKQRDTEAFF. The CDR3 DNA sequence: TGTGCCAGCAACCGAAAACAGAGGGACACTGAAGCTTTCTTT. The chain couples TRBV13 to TRBJ1-1; D gene ambiguous. Germline V gene data show CDR1 as PRHDT and CDR2 as FYEKMQ (reference sequence). The CDR3 contains 14 residues. V was trimmed by 7 bases and J by 3 bases, leaving 15 bases between them.

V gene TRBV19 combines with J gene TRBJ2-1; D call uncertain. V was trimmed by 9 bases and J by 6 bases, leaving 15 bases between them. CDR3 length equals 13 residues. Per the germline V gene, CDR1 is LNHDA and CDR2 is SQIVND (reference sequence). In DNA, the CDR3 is TGTGCCAGCGCGGAAAGACCTAGCAATGAGCAGTTCTTC. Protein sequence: CASAERPSNEQFF.

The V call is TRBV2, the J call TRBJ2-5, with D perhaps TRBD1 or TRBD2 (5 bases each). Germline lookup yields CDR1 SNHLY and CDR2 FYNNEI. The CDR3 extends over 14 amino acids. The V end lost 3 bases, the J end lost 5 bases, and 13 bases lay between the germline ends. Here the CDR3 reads CASSDPGRGETQYF. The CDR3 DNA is TGTGCCAGCAGTGACCCAGGGAGAGGGGAGACCCAGTACTTC. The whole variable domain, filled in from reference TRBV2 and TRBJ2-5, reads EPEVTQTPSHQVTQMGQEVILRCVPISNHLYFYWYRQILGQKVEFLVSFYNNEISEKSEIFDDQFSVERPDGSNFTLKIRSTKLEDSAMYFCASSDPGRGETQYFGPGTRLLVL.

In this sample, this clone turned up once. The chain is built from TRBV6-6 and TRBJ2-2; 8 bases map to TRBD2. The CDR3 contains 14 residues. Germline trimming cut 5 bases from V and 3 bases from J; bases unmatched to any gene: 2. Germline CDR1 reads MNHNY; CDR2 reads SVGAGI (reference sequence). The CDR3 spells CASSPTSDTGELFF. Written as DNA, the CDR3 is TGTGCCAGCAGTCCGACTAGCGACACCGGGGAGCTGTTTTTT.

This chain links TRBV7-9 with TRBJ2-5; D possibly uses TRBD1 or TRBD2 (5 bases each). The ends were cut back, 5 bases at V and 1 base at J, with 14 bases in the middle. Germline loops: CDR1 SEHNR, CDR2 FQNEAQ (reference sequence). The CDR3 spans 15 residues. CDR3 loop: CASSLGRGVQETQYF. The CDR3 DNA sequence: TGTGCCAGCAGCCTTGGCCGAGGGGTCCAAGAGACCCAGTACTTC. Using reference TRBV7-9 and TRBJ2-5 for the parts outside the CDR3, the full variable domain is DTGVSQNPRHKITKRGQNVTFRCDPISEHNRLYWYRQTLGQGPEFLTYFQNEAQLEKSRLLSDRFSAERPKGSFSTLEIQRTEQGDSAMYLCASSLGRGVQETQYFGPGTRLLVL.

CDR3 in DNA: TGCGCCAGCAGCCACAACAGGGGGACCGGGGAGCTGTTTTTT. Translated, it gives CASSHNRGTGELFF. This sequence joins TRBV4-1 and TRBJ2-2; 8 positions agree with TRBD1. There are 14 residues in the CDR3. The trim removed 3 bases at V and 5 bases at J, leaving 2 bases unmatched. The germline V gene encodes CDR1 MGHRA and CDR2 YSYEKL.

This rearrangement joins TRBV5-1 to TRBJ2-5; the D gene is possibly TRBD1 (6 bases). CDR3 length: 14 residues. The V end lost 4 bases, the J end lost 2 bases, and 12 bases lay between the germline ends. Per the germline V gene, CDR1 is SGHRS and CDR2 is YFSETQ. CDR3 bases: TGCGCCAGCAGCCCCAACAGGGTTCAAGAGACCCAGTACTTC. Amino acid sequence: CASSPNRVQETQYF.

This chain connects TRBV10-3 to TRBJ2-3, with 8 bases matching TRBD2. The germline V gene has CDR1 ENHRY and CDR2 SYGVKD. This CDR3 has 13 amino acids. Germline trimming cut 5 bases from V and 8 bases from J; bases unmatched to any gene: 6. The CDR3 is CAISSPGGGTQYF. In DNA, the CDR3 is TGTGCCATCAGTTCCCCCGGGGGGGGTACGCAGTATTTT.